There are a few counts of the clone carrying this T cell receptor beta chain. Its antigen is currently unknown. This entry is derived from a study of OX40 agonist ivuxolimab in advanced cancers. Study as a whole: Partial responses occurred in Three dose-escalation patients, one with hepatocellular carcinoma and two with cutaneous melanoma. Study results and caveats: Nonresponders, in some cases, also had low normalized T-cell clonal expansion. The specificity for antigen of the expanded peripheral T cells was not determined. More expanded clones were found, on average, in CD8+ than in CD4+ T cells.

Trimming removed 2 bases from V and 1 base from J, with 10 bases in between. Germline CDR1 MNHEY, CDR2 SMNVEV (reference sequence). The CDR3 spans 15 residues. Generated by immunoSEQ multiplex PCR, the TCRdb table keeps only in-frame clones and is missing some. The sample contains more than 35,000 clones, approximately 84% of which appear only once. This chain joins TRBV27 and TRBJ2-3, with D perhaps matching TRBD1 (5 bases). The source of this sequence is an adult with an advanced solid tumor such as melanoma, head and neck, liver or kidney cancer. Material: CD4+ or CD8+ T cells sorted from blood, obtained in a trial of the OX40 agonist ivuxolimab. As DNA, the CDR3 is TGTGCCAGCAGTTTAGGACACACCGGCACAGATACGCAGTATTTT. This codes for CASSLGHTGTDTQYF.